This TCR beta chain emerged from a study of PD-L1 blockade in urothelial cancer. Study in general: Beginning in about 2014, patients received atezolizumab, given as 1,200 mg intravenously every 3 weeks. At 6 weeks and at 3 weeks (second dose) after treatment start, blood was analyzed. Blood-derived samples held a median around 140,000 T cells.

Using immunoSEQ multiplex PCR, the repertoire was profiled, and TCRdb retains in-frame clones only, with some absent. The sample shows 15,000 to 20,000 clones, about 80% of them seen only once. Unmatched junction bases numbered 0, after V lost 6 bases and J lost 2 bases. The germline V gene has CDR1 LNHDA and CDR2 SQIVND (reference sequence). This CDR3 spans 13 amino acids. Stated time point: peripheral blood 6 weeks after treatment start. A total of 1 to 8 samples per patient were collected pretreatment and on-treatment. This chain links TRBV19 with TRBJ1-5; the match to TRBD1 covers 8 bases. Here the sequenced sample was PBMCs, taken around atezolizumab (anti-PD-L1) treatment. This receptor was obtained from a man aged 45-65 years with urothelial cancer. DNA of the CDR3: TGTGCCAGTAGGGACAGGGGCAATCAGCCCCAGCATTTT. Its translation: CASRDRGNQPQHF.